This T cell receptor beta chain appears in the sequencing data of a study of T cell responses to AZD1222 COVID-19 vaccine. Across the whole study: Recipients boosted at about 4 weeks or about 12 weeks are pooled.

The CDR3 runs to 12 residues. Per the germline V gene, CDR1 is MNHEY and CDR2 is SMNVEV (reference sequence). V shed 5 bases and J shed 2 bases, with 6 bases lying between them. Overall study results and limits: Most donors were white British and more were female, and clonal diversity was possibly underestimated. Dominant CD4 TCR responses targeted spike regions 160-218 and 743-854.

Sequencing was performed with immunoSEQ multiplex PCR; in TCRdb, only in-frame clones are kept and a portion is missing. Of 120,000 to 150,000 clones detected, around 88% appear once; the ten largest clones hold around 3%. As regards this clone: The antigen remains unidentified.

This clonotype was obtained from an adult in good health. The chain links TRBV27 to TRBJ1-2; D unresolved. The sample consisted of peripheral blood, taken on day 0 of AZD1222 vaccination. The CDR3 reads CASSPTNYGYTF. For the CDR3, the DNA is TGTGCCAGCAGTCCAACCAACTATGGCTACACCTTC.